Below, one T cell receptor beta chain is given with its context. Its matching antigen is unknown. The data derive from a study of T-cell reconstitution after alpha-beta-depleted transplantation in children. Study results and caveats: After transplant, at about two months, alpha-beta T cells were reportedly derived from several hundred expanded graft clones. A year post-transplant, T-cell counts and diversity derived mostly from newly produced T cells.

Unique molecular identifiers featured in how the TCRbeta library was prepared. TCRdb recomputed calls from the PCR reads with MiXCR, one row per CDR3 protein. The repertoire holds under 450,000 distinct CDR3 sequences, 15% to 20% seen once, with just under 30% in the top ten. The CDR3 covers 16 residues. V dropped 0 bases and J dropped 1 base, with 11 bases sitting between them. Germline V CDR1 and CDR2: SGHVS, FNYEAQ. This clonotype originated in a boy under two years old who had a stem cell transplant for Wiskott-Aldrich syndrome, so the T cells may come from the graft donor. This chain joins TRBV7-6 and TRBJ2-3, with a tentative D call TRBD2 (5 bases). The starting material was PBMCs, mostly from graft donor cells, obtained 360 days after TCRalphabeta/CD19-depleted stem cell transplant. DNA of the CDR3: TGTGCCAGCAGCTTAGCCGGGGTATACGGCACAGATACGCAGTATTTT. Translation gives CASSLAGVYGTDTQYF.